This T cell receptor (beta chain) came from a study of identical twins. Study results and caveats: The study drew conclusions from cross-sectional statistical analysis, not from following the same donors.

Trimming cost V 2 bases and J 6 bases, with 14 bases left between them. Germline CDR1 and CDR2: SGHVS and FNYEAQ. The CDR3 contains 15 residues. TCRdb reprocessed the 5' RACE reads via MiXCR and lists one record per CDR3 protein. The sample carries more than 600,000 distinct CDR3 sequences, approximately 18% recorded once. This clonotype was seen a handful of times. Antigen specificity is unknown. The same specimen was also included in a second study, on T cells expressing NK-cell markers. Turning to that study: Sorted CD3+CD56+NKG2C+, CD3+CD56+NKG2C- and CD3+CD56-NKG2C+ T cells provided the TCR beta repertoires. These same clonotypes (in several donors) also led the CD3+CD56-NKG2C+ fraction.

The sample taken for sequencing was PBMCs. V and J are TRBV7-6 and TRBJ2-1, with a possible D match to TRBD2 (6 bases). This receptor was taken from a woman aged 18-29 years in good health. Here the CDR3 DNA reads TGTGCCAGCAGCTTAAAGGTGGAGGGTAGCAATGAGCAGTTCTTC. It is translated as CASSLKVEGSNEQFF.